Listed below are T cell receptor beta chains from one sample, sequenced in a study of blood T cell repertoires in COVID-19. Here immunoSEQ multiplex PCR was the method, and the copy in TCRdb shows in-frame clones only, minus some. The profile shows approximately 19,000 clones, around 94% of them singletons. The sample consisted of peripheral blood. The receptors stem from a human donor in a cohort sampled during active COVID-19. The CDR3 runs from the conserved cysteine through the conserved F or W. Fields, in order: J gene, V gene, clone size, CDR3 length, D gene, CDR3 protein, CDR3 DNA. D genes are given only for firm matches. Some rows mark clone size as missing; the rest say once, few, many or name a class of expanded clone.

J gene: TRBJ2-3
V gene: TRBV28
clone size: NA
CDR3 length: 18
D gene: TRBD2
CDR3 protein: CASSEGEGTSGVTDTQYF
CDR3 DNA: TGTGCCAGCAGCGAAGGGGAAGGGACTAGCGGAGTCACAGATACGCAGTATTTT

J gene: TRBJ1-1
V gene: TRBV11-2
clone size: NA
CDR3 length: 15
D gene: NA
CDR3 protein: CASSLDKLGGTEAFF
CDR3 DNA: TGTGCCAGCAGCTTAGATAAGTTGGGGGGCACTGAAGCTTTCTTT

J gene: TRBJ2-1
V gene: TRBV6-5
clone size: once
CDR3 length: 15
D gene: TRBD1
CDR3 protein: CASSTGTGDHNEQFF
CDR3 DNA: TGTGCCAGCAGCACCGGGACAGGGGACCACAATGAGCAGTTCTTC

J gene: TRBJ2-7
V gene: TRBV10-2
clone size: NA
CDR3 length: 13
D gene: NA
CDR3 protein: CASKDRPTYEQYF
CDR3 DNA: TGCGCCAGCAAAGACAGACCTACCTACGAGCAGTACTTC

J gene: TRBJ2-1
V gene: TRBV4-3
clone size: NA
CDR3 length: 15
D gene: TRBD2
CDR3 protein: CASSQELAGANEQFF
CDR3 DNA: TGCGCCAGCAGCCAAGAACTAGCGGGGGCAAATGAGCAGTTCTTC

J gene: TRBJ2-5
V gene: TRBV6-2/TRBV6-3
clone size: NA
CDR3 length: 17
D gene: TRBD2
CDR3 protein: CASSYSRQRGPQETQYF
CDR3 DNA: TGTGCCAGCAGTTACTCGAGACAGCGGGGGCCACAAGAGACCCAGTACTTC

J gene: TRBJ1-1
V gene: TRBV29-1
clone size: NA
CDR3 length: 12
D gene: NA
CDR3 protein: CSAVGGNTEAFF
CDR3 DNA: TGCAGCGCCGTGGGGGGGAACACTGAAGCTTTCTTT

J gene: TRBJ2-7
V gene: TRBV7-2
clone size: NA
CDR3 length: 14
D gene: NA
CDR3 protein: CASRGPNNSYEQYF
CDR3 DNA: TGTGCCAGCAGGGGGCCGAATAACTCCTACGAGCAGTACTTC

J gene: TRBJ2-1
V gene: TRBV4-1
clone size: once
CDR3 length: 16
D gene: NA
CDR3 protein: CASSQTVVSSYNEQFF
CDR3 DNA: TGCGCCAGCAGCCAAACTGTGGTTAGCTCCTACAATGAGCAGTTCTTC

J gene: TRBJ2-7
V gene: TRBV27
clone size: NA
CDR3 length: 15
D gene: TRBD2
CDR3 protein: CASSSLAGVAHEQYF
CDR3 DNA: TGTGCCAGCAGTTCGTTAGCGGGAGTAGCTCACGAGCAGTACTTC

J gene: TRBJ1-2
V gene: TRBV9
clone size: NA
CDR3 length: 14
D gene: TRBD1
CDR3 protein: CASSAGGPNYGSTF
CDR3 DNA: TGTGCCAGCAGCGCAGGGGGGCCGAACTATGGCTCCACCTTC

J gene: TRBJ2-1
V gene: TRBV9
clone size: NA
CDR3 length: 19
D gene: TRBD2
CDR3 protein: CASSDRVEVTSGRFNEQFF
CDR3 DNA: TGTGCCAGCAGCGACAGAGTAGAGGTAACTAGCGGGAGGTTCAATGAGCAGTTCTTC

J gene: TRBJ1-4
V gene: TRBV9
clone size: NA
CDR3 length: 14
D gene: NA
CDR3 protein: CASSGRTEGEKLFF
CDR3 DNA: TGTGCCAGCAGCGGTAGGACGGAGGGGGAAAAACTGTTTTTT

J gene: TRBJ2-7
V gene: TRBV10-3
clone size: NA
CDR3 length: 14
D gene: TRBD1
CDR3 protein: CAITGTGGSSEQYF
CDR3 DNA: TGTGCCATCACCGGGACAGGGGGTTCGAGCGAGCAGTACTTC

J gene: TRBJ2-7
V gene: TRBV7-9
clone size: NA
CDR3 length: 12
D gene: NA
CDR3 protein: CASSLDSNEQYF
CDR3 DNA: TGTGCCAGCAGCTTAGATTCAAACGAGCAGTACTTC

J gene: TRBJ2-7
V gene: TRBV12-5
clone size: NA
CDR3 length: 14
D gene: TRBD1
CDR3 protein: CASGFGQGNYEQYF
CDR3 DNA: TGTGCTAGTGGTTTCGGACAGGGAAACTACGAGCAGTACTTC